The rows below give T cell receptor beta chains drawn from one sample of a study of blood T cell repertoires in COVID-19. Profiling relied on immunoSEQ multiplex PCR, and the TCRdb table lists in-frame clones only, not all of them. The sample records under 300,000 clones, roughly 84% being singletons. Sequenced: peripheral blood. The receptors come from a woman between 40 and 55 years old who had recovered from COVID-19. Both conserved end residues are part of each CDR3. The order of the fields is CDR3 DNA, CDR3 protein, V gene, J gene, D gene, clone size. D genes are given only for firm matches. Size tells how often a clone was seen (once, few, many) or the class of an expanded clone, and some rows leave it out.

TGCGCCAGCAGAATACTAGCGGGGGCCTACAATGAGCAGTTCTTC	CASRILAGAYNEQFF	TRBV5-1	TRBJ2-1	TRBD2	.
TGTGCCACCAGTCCAGGACAGGGCCCCACAGATACGCAGTATTTT	CATSPGQGPTDTQYF	TRBV24-1	TRBJ2-3	TRBD1	.
TGTGCCAGCAGTGATCCCCCATACAATGAGCAGTTCTTC	CASSDPPYNEQFF	TRBV2	TRBJ2-1	.	.
TGTGCCAGCGCCGAGGGCGGGGGGCGCACAGATACGCAGTATTTT	CASAEGGGRTDTQYF	TRBV28	TRBJ2-3	TRBD2	.
TGTGCCAGCAGTGTCAGCTCCCTCGCGACAGGGGCCTATGCTGGCTACACCTTC	CASSVSSLATGAYAGYTF	TRBV6-1	TRBJ1-2	TRBD1	.
TGTGCCAGCAGTTTTGGGGGGGCCTTTTTGGAGACCCAGTACTTC	CASSFGGAFLETQYF	TRBV6-2/TRBV6-3	TRBJ2-5	.	.
TGTACCTGGAGTCCGACTGGTTCCGATACGCAGTATTTT	CTWSPTGSDTQYF	TRBV30	TRBJ2-3	.	.
TGTGCCACCCGGCGGGGGCTGGGAGATACGCAGTATTTT	CATRRGLGDTQYF	TRBV6-4	TRBJ2-3	.	.
TGTGCCAGCAGTCCTATTGGGGGGACTAATGAAAAACTGTTTTTT	CASSPIGGTNEKLFF	TRBV6-5	TRBJ1-4	.	.
TGTGCCAGCAGGATCTCAGGGGCTGGAAACACCATATATTTT	CASRISGAGNTIYF	TRBV3-1/TRBV3-2	TRBJ1-3	.	few
TGTGCCAGCAGGCGACAGGTGAACACCGGGGAGCTGTTTTTT	CASRRQVNTGELFF	TRBV2	TRBJ2-2	.	once
TGTGCCAGCAGCTCTCTCCGACAGGGGACCTACGAGCAGTACTTC	CASSSLRQGTYEQYF	TRBV11-2	TRBJ2-7	TRBD1	few
TGTGCCAGCAGTTTGCGCACGACAGGGTATCAGCCCCAGCATTTT	CASSLRTTGYQPQHF	TRBV28	TRBJ1-5	TRBD1	.
TGTGCCAGCAGTTATCAGAATCAGCCCCAGCATTTT	CASSYQNQPQHF	TRBV6-2/TRBV6-3	TRBJ1-5	.	.
TGCAGCGTTGCCGGACAGGGTGCAACTAATGAAAAACTGTTTTTT	CSVAGQGATNEKLFF	TRBV29-1	TRBJ1-4	TRBD1	.
TGTGCCTGCAGGGCTATGGCTAATGAAAAACTGTTTTTT	CACRAMANEKLFF	TRBV30	TRBJ1-4	.	.
TGTGCCAGCAGCCACGACTCAACTTCCCCCCTCCACTTT	CASSHDSTSPLHF	TRBV7-6	TRBJ1-6	.	.
TGTGCCAGTAGGAGGGCGGCTAATGAAAAACTGTTTTTT	CASRRAANEKLFF	TRBV27	TRBJ1-4	.	.
TGTGCCAGCTCAATTTTGCAGCTGGGGGAGGACACTGAAGCTTTCTTT	CASSILQLGEDTEAFF	TRBV18	TRBJ1-1	.	.
TGTGCCAGCAGCTCCAGGGATTCTCTTTATGGCTACACCTTC	CASSSRDSLYGYTF	TRBV13	TRBJ1-2	.	few